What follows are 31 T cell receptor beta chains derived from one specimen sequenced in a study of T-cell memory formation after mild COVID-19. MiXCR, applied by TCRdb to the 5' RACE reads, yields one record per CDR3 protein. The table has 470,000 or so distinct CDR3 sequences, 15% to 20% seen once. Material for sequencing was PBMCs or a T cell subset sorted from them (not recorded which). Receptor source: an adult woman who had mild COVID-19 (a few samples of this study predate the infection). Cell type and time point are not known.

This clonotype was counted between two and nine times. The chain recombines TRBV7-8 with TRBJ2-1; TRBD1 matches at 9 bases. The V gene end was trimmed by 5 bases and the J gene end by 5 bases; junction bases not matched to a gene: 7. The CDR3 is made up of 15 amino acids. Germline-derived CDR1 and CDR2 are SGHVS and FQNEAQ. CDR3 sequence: CASSLWTGEDNEQFF. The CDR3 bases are TGTGCCAGCAGCCTGTGGACAGGGGAGGACAATGAGCAGTTCTTC.

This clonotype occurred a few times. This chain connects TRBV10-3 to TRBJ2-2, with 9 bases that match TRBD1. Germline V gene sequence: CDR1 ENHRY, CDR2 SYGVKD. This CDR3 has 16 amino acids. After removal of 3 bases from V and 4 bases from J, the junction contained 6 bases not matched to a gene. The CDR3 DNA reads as TGTGCCATCAGTGAATTTGGACAGGGGACCACCGGGGAGCTGTTTTTT. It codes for CAISEFGQGTTGELFF.

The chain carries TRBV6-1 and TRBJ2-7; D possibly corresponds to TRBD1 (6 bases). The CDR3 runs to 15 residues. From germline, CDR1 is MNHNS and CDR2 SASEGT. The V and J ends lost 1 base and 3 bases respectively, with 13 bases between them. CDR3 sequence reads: CASSEDRARFYEQYF. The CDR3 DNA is TGTGCCAGCAGTGAAGACAGGGCACGATTCTACGAGCAGTACTTC.

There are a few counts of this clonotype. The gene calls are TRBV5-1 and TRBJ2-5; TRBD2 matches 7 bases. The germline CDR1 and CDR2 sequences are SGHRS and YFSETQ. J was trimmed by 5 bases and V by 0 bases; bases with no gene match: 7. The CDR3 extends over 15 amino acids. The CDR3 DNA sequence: TGCGCCAGCAGCTTGGAGGGACTAAGTGCGGAGACCCAGTACTTC. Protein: CASSLEGLSAETQYF.

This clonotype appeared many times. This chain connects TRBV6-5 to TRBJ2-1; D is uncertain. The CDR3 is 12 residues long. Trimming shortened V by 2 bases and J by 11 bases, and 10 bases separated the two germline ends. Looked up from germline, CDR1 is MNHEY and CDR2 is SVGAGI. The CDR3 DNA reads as TGTGCCAGCAGTTACGGTGGGGTTAAGCAGTTCTTC. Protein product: CASSYGGVKQFF.

DNA of the CDR3: TGCAGCGTTGATAAACTAGCGGGAGGGCTAGGAGAGCAGTTCTTC. Its translation: CSVDKLAGGLGEQFF. The rearrangement links TRBV29-1 to TRBJ2-1; 13 bases map to TRBD2. CDR1 SQVTM and CDR2 ANQGSEA come from the germline V gene. There are 15 residues in the CDR3. V lost 3 bases and J lost 10; bases outside the gene matches: 9.

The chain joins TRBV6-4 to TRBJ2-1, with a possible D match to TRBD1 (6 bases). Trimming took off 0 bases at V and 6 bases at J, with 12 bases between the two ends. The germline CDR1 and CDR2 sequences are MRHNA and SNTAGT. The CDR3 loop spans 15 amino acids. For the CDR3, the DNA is TGTGCCAGCAGTGACTCCGTACAGGGCTTCAATGAGCAGTTCTTC. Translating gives CASSDSVQGFNEQFF.

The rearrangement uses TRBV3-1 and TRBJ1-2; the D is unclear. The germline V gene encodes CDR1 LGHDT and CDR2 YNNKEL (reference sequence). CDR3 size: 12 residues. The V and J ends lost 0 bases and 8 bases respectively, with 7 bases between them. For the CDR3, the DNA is TGTGCCAGCAGCCAAGATCTGCGGGGCTACACCTTC. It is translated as CASSQDLRGYTF.

The CDR3 bases are TGTGCCTGGGGGGGATCCAGGACAGGCCAAGAGACCCAGTACTTC. This sequence encodes CAWGGSRTGQETQYF. V usage is TRBV30 and J usage is TRBJ2-5, with 7 nucleotides matching TRBD1. This CDR3 contains 15 residues. Germline assignment: CDR1 GTSNPN and CDR2 SVGIG (reference sequence). V shed 5 bases, J shed 1 base, and the junction held 10 bases outside the gene matches.

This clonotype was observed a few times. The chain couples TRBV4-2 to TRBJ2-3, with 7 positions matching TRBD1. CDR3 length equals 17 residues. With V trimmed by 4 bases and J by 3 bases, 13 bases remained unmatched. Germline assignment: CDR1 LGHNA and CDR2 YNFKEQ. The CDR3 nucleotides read TGTGCCAGCAGCCCCTCCGTGGCAGGGGGATTAACAGATACGCAGTATTTT. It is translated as CASSPSVAGGLTDTQYF.

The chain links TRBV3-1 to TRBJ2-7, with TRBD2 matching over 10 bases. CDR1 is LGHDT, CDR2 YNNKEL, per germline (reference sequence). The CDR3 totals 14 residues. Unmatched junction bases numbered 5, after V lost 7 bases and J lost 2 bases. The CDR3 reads CASKQAGGPYEQYF. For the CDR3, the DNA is TGTGCCAGCAAGCAAGCGGGAGGGCCCTACGAGCAGTACTTC.

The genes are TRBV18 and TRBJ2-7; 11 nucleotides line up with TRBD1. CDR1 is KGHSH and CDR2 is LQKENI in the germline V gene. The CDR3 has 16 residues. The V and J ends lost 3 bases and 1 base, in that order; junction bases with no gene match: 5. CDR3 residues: CASSPAGTGGSYEQYF. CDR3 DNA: TGTGCCAGCTCACCCGCCGGGACAGGGGGGTCCTACGAGCAGTACTTC.

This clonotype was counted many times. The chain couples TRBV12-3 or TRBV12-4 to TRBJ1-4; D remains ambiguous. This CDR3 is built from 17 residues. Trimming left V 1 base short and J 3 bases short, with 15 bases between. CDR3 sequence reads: CASSLVGGLRANEKLFF. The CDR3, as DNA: TGTGCCAGCAGTTTAGTGGGAGGGTTAAGGGCTAATGAAAAACTGTTTTTT.

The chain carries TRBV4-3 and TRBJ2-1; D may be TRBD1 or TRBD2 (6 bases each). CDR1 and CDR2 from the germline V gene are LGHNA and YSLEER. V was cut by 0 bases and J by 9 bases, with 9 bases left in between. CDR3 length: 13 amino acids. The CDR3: CASSQDRGVEQFF. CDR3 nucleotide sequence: TGCGCCAGCAGCCAAGATAGGGGGGTTGAGCAGTTCTTC.

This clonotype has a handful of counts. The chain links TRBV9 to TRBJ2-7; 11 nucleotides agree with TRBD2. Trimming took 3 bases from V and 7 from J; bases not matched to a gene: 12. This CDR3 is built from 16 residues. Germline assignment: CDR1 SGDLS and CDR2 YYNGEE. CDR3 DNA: TGTGCCAGCAGCGAGAGCGGGGGACTAGCGGTCCGGGAGCAGTACTTC. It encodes CASSESGGLAVREQYF.

The DNA for the CDR3 is TGTGCCATCAGTGAGTGGGGACAGGGCGAGCAGTACTTC. This encodes CAISEWGQGEQYF. The rearrangement uses TRBV10-3 and TRBJ2-7; 9 bases map to TRBD1. This CDR3 is 13 amino acids long. From germline, CDR1 is ENHRY and CDR2 SYGVKD. Trimming took 1 base from V and 6 from J; bases not matched to a gene: 1.

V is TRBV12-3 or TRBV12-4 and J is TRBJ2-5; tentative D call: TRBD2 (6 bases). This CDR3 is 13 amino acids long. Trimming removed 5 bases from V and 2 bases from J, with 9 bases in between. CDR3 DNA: TGTGCCAGCAGTGCGAGCGGGCAAGAGACCCAGTACTTC. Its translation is CASSASGQETQYF.

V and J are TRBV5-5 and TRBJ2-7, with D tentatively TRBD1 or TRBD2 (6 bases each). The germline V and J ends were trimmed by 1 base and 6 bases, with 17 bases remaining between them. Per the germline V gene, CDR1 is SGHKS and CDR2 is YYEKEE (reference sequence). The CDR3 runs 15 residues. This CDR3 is CASSLRGLTPGEQYF. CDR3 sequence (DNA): TGTGCCAGCAGCTTGCGGGGGCTTACCCCCGGCGAGCAGTACTTC.

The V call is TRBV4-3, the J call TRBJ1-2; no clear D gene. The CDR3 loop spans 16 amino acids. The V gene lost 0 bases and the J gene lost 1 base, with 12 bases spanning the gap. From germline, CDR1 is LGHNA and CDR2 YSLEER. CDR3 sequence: CASSQDVGKLNYGYTF. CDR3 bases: TGCGCCAGCAGCCAAGATGTAGGGAAACTTAACTATGGCTACACCTTC.

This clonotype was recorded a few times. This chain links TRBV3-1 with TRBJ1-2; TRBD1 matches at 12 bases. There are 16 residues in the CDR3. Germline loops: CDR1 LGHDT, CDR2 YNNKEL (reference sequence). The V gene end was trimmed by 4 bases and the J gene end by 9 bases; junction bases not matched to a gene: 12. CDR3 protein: CASSRYGTGGLRSYTF. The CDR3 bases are TGTGCCAGCAGCCGGTACGGGACAGGGGGCTTGAGGAGCTACACCTTC.

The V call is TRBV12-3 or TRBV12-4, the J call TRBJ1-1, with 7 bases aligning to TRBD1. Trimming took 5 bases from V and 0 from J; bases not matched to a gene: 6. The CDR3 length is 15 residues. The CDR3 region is CASSQTGLMNTEAFF. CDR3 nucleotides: TGTGCCAGCAGTCAGACAGGGTTGATGAACACTGAAGCTTTCTTT.

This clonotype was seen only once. This CDR3 is CASSPDRGGYQETQYF. The CDR3 DNA reads as TGCGCCAGCAGCCCAGACAGGGGCGGGTACCAAGAGACCCAGTACTTC. This chain joins TRBV5-1 and TRBJ2-5, with 8 bases identical to TRBD1. CDR1 and CDR2 from the germline V gene are SGHRS and YFSETQ. The CDR3 covers 16 residues. V shed 4 bases and J 0 bases; nucleotides not matched to a gene: 8.

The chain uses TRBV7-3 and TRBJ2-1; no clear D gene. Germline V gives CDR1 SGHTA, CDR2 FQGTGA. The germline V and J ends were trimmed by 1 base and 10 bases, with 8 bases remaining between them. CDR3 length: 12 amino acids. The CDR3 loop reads CASSLMSAEQFF. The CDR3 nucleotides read TGTGCCAGCAGCTTAATGAGCGCAGAGCAGTTCTTC.

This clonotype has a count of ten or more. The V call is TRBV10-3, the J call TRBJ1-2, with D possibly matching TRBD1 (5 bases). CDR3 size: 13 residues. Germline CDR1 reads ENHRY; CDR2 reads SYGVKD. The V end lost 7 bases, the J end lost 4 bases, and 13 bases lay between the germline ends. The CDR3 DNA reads TGTGCCATCACCTCGGACAAAACCTATGGCTACACCTTC. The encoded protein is CAITSDKTYGYTF.

The CDR3 DNA reads TGTGCCAGCAGGGGGACAACGGACAGGGATGGTTTCTTT. Translation gives CASRGTTDRDGFF. This chain uses TRBV6-5 with TRBJ1-1; 8 nucleotides match TRBD1. This CDR3 contains 13 residues. Germline assignment: CDR1 MNHEY and CDR2 SVGAGI. V lost 6 bases and J lost 13; bases outside the gene matches: 13.

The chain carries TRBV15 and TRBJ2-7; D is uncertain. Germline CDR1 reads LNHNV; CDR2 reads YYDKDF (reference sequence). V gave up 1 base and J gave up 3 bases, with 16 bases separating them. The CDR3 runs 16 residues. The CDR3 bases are TGTGCCACCAGCAGAGGGGCCTCTCAGACGGTCTACGAGCAGTACTTC. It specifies CATSRGASQTVYEQYF.

The CDR3 bases are TGCGCCAGCAGCTCCGGACAGGGACCTGATGGCTACACCTTC. It codes for CASSSGQGPDGYTF. The chain links TRBV5-1 to TRBJ1-2, with 8 bases aligning to TRBD1. Germline trimming cut 3 bases from V and 6 bases from J; bases unmatched to any gene: 7. Looked up from germline, CDR1 is SGHRS and CDR2 is YFSETQ. The CDR3 loop spans 14 amino acids.

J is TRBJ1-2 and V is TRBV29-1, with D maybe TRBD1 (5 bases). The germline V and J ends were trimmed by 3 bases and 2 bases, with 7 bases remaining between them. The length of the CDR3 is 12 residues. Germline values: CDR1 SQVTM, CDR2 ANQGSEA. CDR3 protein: CSVDWGNYGYTF. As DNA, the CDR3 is TGCAGCGTTGATTGGGGGAACTATGGCTACACCTTC.

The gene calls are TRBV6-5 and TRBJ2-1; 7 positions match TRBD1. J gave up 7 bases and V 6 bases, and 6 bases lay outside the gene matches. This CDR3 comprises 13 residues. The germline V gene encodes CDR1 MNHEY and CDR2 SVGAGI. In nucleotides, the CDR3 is TGTGCCAGCAGACAGGGGTCCCGGAATGAGCAGTTCTTC. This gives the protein CASRQGSRNEQFF.

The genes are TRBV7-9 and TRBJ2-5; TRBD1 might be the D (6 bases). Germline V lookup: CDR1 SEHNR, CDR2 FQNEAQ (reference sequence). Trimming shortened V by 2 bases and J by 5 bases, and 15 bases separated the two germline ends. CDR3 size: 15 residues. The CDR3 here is CASSLPPGERETQYF. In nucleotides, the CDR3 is TGTGCCAGCAGCTTACCCCCAGGGGAAAGGGAGACCCAGTACTTC.

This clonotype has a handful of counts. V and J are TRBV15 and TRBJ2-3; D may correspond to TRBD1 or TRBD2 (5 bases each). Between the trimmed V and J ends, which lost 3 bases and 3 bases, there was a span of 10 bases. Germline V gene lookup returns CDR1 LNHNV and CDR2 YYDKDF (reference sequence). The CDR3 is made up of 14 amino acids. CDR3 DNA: TGTGCCACCAGCAGCGGGGCTGGAACAGATACGCAGTATTTT. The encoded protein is CATSSGAGTDTQYF.